This entry lists 3 T cell receptor beta chains sequenced from one sample in a study of blood T cells in healthy people across ages. Then a second PCR, running roughly 6 to 12 cycles, was carried out with a sample-barcoded 5' primer and a J-beta primer mix. TCRdb reanalysed the 5' RACE reads using MiXCR and keeps one entry per CDR3 protein. The table includes about 730,000 distinct CDR3 sequences, roughly two fifths detected once. The sample comprised blood. The receptors derive from a woman in her sixties in good health.

This clonotype was found a few times. The chain carries TRBV7-9 and TRBJ2-1; D gene ambiguous. Looked up from germline, CDR1 is SEHNR and CDR2 is FQNEAQ (reference sequence). V lost 7 bases, J lost 10 bases, and 8 bases lay in between. This CDR3 has 10 residues. The chain's CDR3 is CASTQIEQFF. The CDR3 DNA follows: TGTGCCAGCACCCAGATAGAGCAGTTCTTC. Drawing the rest from reference TRBV7-9 and TRBJ2-1, the complete variable domain is DTGVSQNPRHKITKRGQNVTFRCDPISEHNRLYWYRQTLGQGPEFLTYFQNEAQLEKSRLLSDRFSAERPKGSFSTLEIQRTEQGDSAMYLCASTQIEQFFGPGTRLTVL.

This rearrangement joins TRBV29-1 to TRBJ1-2, with TRBD1 matching 9 bases. The germline V gene has CDR1 SQVTM and CDR2 ANQGSEA. Trimming took 6 bases from V and 7 from J; bases not matched to a gene: 9. This CDR3 has 13 amino acids. This CDR3 is CSVRDRAGRGYTF. CDR3 nucleotide sequence: TGCAGCGTAAGGGACAGGGCGGGGCGTGGCTACACCTTC.

In this sample, this clonotype turned up a few times. The chain has TRBV18 and TRBJ2-7; D may be TRBD2 (6 bases). The CDR3 extends over 14 amino acids. The V gene's germline CDR1 is KGHSH and CDR2 LQKENI. Between the trimmed V and J ends, which lost 0 bases and 2 bases, there was a span of 8 bases. The CDR3 DNA reads TGTGCCAGCTCACCACCTAGCGGACCCTACGAGCAGTACTTC. Translation: CASSPPSGPYEQYF.